The entry that follows covers one T cell receptor beta chain sequence. This sample was included in a study of blood T cells in healthy people across ages. The CDR3 contains 16 residues. V was cut by 1 base and J by 2 bases, with 12 bases left in between. From germline, CDR1 is LGHDT and CDR2 YNNKEL (reference sequence). A sample-barcoded 5' primer and a J-beta primer mix were used in a second PCR of roughly 6 to 12 cycles. Every single cDNA molecule received a tag from a template-switch adaptor with 12 random nucleotides. One entry per CDR3 protein results from TCRdb running MiXCR on the 5' RACE reads. Of fewer than 1,000,000 distinct CDR3 sequences in the sample, 40% to 50% were seen once. There were healthy Caucasian individuals from Russia, aged about 6 to 100, serving as donors. Total RNA, at least 5.5 micrograms per sample, came from PBMCs.

The specimen sequenced was blood. This chain joins TRBV3-1 and TRBJ2-1; TRBD2 is a possible D gene (6 bases). This clonotype was sampled from a man aged 55 to 70 in good health. CDR3 nucleotides: TGTGCCAGCAGCCAAGGTCGACTAGAACCCTACAATGAGCAGTTCTTC. Protein sequence: CASSQGRLEPYNEQFF.